The 11 T cell receptor beta chains below all came from one sample that was sequenced in a study of blood T cell repertoires in COVID-19. Sequenced by immunoSEQ multiplex PCR; TCRdb stores in-frame clones only, minus some. The table has roughly 220,000 clones, around 80% seen once; the top ten hold around 4.7%. Specimen: PBMCs or T cells enriched from blood (not recorded which). The receptors derive from a man aged 25-40 years with acute COVID-19.

The rearrangement links TRBV2 to TRBJ2-7; D might be TRBD2 (5 bases). The CDR3 has 15 residues. V was clipped by 1 base and J by 0 bases, with 10 bases between them. In germline, CDR1 is SNHLY, CDR2 FYNNEI. CDR3 sequence: CASSEGGKSSYEQYF. The CDR3 DNA is TGTGCCAGCAGTGAAGGAGGGAAGAGCTCCTACGAGCAGTACTTC.

The V call is TRBV7-9, the J call TRBJ2-1; 10 bases are shared with TRBD2. V dropped 9 bases and J dropped 5; count of bases not matched to a gene: 10. CDR1 is SEHNR and CDR2 is FQNEAQ in the germline V gene (reference sequence). This CDR3 has 15 residues. CDR3 protein: CASLYSGGPDNEQFF. CDR3 bases: TGTGCCAGTCTCTATAGCGGGGGGCCCGACAATGAGCAGTTCTTC.

This rearrangement joins TRBV7-6 to TRBJ2-7; TRBD1 agrees at 7 bases. Trimming cost V 5 bases and J 0 bases; bases outside gene matches: 4. In germline, CDR1 is SGHVS, CDR2 FNYEAQ. There are 14 residues in the CDR3. The CDR3 is CASSLRDSSYEQYF. The CDR3 nucleotides are TGTGCCAGCAGCCTACGGGACAGCTCCTACGAGCAGTACTTC.

The V gene is TRBV14, the J gene TRBJ2-1; D gene unclear. Germline lookup yields CDR1 SGHDN and CDR2 FVKESK. V lost 4 bases and J lost 7, with 11 bases in between. This CDR3 contains 13 residues. CDR3 in DNA: TGTGCCAGCAGCCCTTCTACCGGGAATGAGCAGTTCTTC. Residues: CASSPSTGNEQFF.

As for this clone: Other DNA sequences in the sample encode the same CDR3. The V call is TRBV30, the J call TRBJ1-1, with D unresolved. Germline V lookup: CDR1 GTSNPN, CDR2 SVGIG (reference sequence). The CDR3 has 13 residues. The V and J ends lost 0 bases and 5 bases respectively, with 10 bases between them. This CDR3 is CAWSVSPRTEAFF. The CDR3 bases are TGTGCCTGGAGTGTATCCCCCCGGACTGAAGCTTTCTTT.

This chain connects TRBV29-1 to TRBJ2-5, with D possibly being TRBD2 (5 bases). V lost 2 bases, J lost 5 bases, and 15 bases lay in between. Germline lookup yields CDR1 SQVTM and CDR2 ANQGSEA. The CDR3 contains 14 residues. CDR3 sequence (DNA): TGCAGCGTTGAAAAGGGCCCTAGCACCGAGACCCAGTACTTC. It specifies CSVEKGPSTETQYF. Looking up the rest from reference TRBV29-1 and TRBJ2-5 gives the full variable domain: SAVISQKPSRDICQRGTSLTIQCQVDSQVTMMFWYRQQPGQSLTLIATANQGSEATYESGFVIDKFPISRPNLTFSTLTVSNMSPEDSSIYLCSVEKGPSTETQYFGPGTRLLVL.

This clone has a handful of counts. This chain uses TRBV7-2 with TRBJ1-2, with 8 bases aligning to TRBD1. This CDR3 region has 16 residues. J gave up 6 bases and V 2 bases, and 11 bases lay outside the gene matches. Germline CDR1 is SGHTA and CDR2 is FQGNSA. The CDR3 DNA reads as TGTGCCAGCAGCTTAAATTCGGACAGGGTATTACATGGCTACACCTTC. It translates to CASSLNSDRVLHGYTF. Combining the CDR3 with reference TRBV7-2 and TRBJ1-2 gives the whole variable domain GAGVSQSPSNKVTEKGKDVELRCDPISGHTALYWYRQSLGQGLEFLIYFQGNSAPDKSGLPSDRFSAERTGGSVSTLTIQRTQQEDSAVYLCASSLNSDRVLHGYTFGSGTRLTVV.

This clone was found once. This chain uses TRBV6-5 with TRBJ2-6; D uncertain. This CDR3 is built from 15 residues. Looked up from germline, CDR1 is MNHEY and CDR2 is SVGAGI. The V end lost 8 bases, the J end lost 0 bases, and 11 bases lay between the germline ends. In DNA form, the CDR3 reads TGTGCCAGCGACCCACGGAGCTCTGGGGCCAACGTCCTGACTTTC. Amino acids: CASDPRSSGANVLTF.

DNA for the CDR3: TGTGCCACCAGTGACCGCCTAGGGAACAGGGGAATCTACAATGAGCAGTTCTTC. This codes for CATSDRLGNRGIYNEQFF. The chain employs TRBV24-1 and TRBJ2-1, with TRBD1 identical over 7 bases. This CDR3 contains 18 residues. The V and J ends lost 4 bases and 3 bases, in that order; junction bases with no gene match: 14. Looked up from germline, CDR1 is KGHDR and CDR2 is SFDVKD.

The rearrangement links TRBV2 to TRBJ1-2; D is perhaps TRBD1 (6 bases). Trimming removed 8 bases at V and 7 bases at J, with 20 bases between. Per germline, CDR1 SNHLY and CDR2 FYNNEI. There are 14 residues in the CDR3. The CDR3 DNA is TGTGCCAGCCGCACCGGCGGGCAGGGGACTGGCTACACCTTC. Protein: CASRTGGQGTGYTF.

The V and J genes are TRBV25-1 and TRBJ2-1; possibly TRBD1 for D (5 bases). This CDR3 is 15 amino acids long. V was trimmed by 0 bases and J by 9 bases, leaving 15 bases between them. Germline lookup yields CDR1 MGHDK and CDR2 SYGVNS. The CDR3 protein is CASSEYQQGLSEQFF. As DNA, the CDR3 is TGTGCCAGCAGTGAATACCAGCAGGGTCTTAGTGAGCAGTTCTTC. Using reference TRBV25-1 and TRBJ2-1 for the parts outside the CDR3, the full variable domain is EADIYQTPRYLVIGTGKKITLECSQTMGHDKMYWYQQDPGMELHLIHYSYGVNSTEKGDLSSESTVSRIRTEHFPLTLESARPSHTSQYLCASSEYQQGLSEQFFGPGTRLTVL.